What follows describes a single TCR beta chain. There is no known antigen for this receptor. Nothing much larger sits one base from this clone, and base qualities are not available. The donors were healthy, HIV-negative adults who had no recently reported acute infections or vaccinations. Every donor was a Caucasian adult living in Nashville, Tennessee, USA. CD4+ T cells were enriched by magnetic negative selection; naive cells were then positively selected on CD45RA, and the negative fraction formed the memory subset. Blood was collected by leukapheresis, and PBMCs were isolated by Ficoll-Histopaque density gradient centrifugation and then cryopreserved in liquid nitrogen vapor phase. Analytical flow cytometry was used to check the purity and quantity of every magnetically sorted T cell population. From each sorted fraction, genomic DNA was isolated and quantified by UV absorbance on a Nanodrop 2000c.

Unmatched junction bases come to 4, with V trimmed by 5 bases and J by 6 bases. CDR1 and CDR2 were assigned from the germline V gene (reference sequence) as MNHNY and SVGAGI. The CDR3 runs 14 amino acids, cysteine and phenylalanine included. The entry retains the CDR3 DNA only, 42 bases that are in frame from base 1. The sample originates from a study of shared clonotypes between healthy human individuals (dated by TCRdb to the early 2020s). Some background on the complete study: A couple of women and three men aged 18 to 49 years were included in the cohort. Each donor's leukapheresis produced roughly between about 0.8 and 10 billion PBMCs. For each donor, CD4 naive and CD4 memory were each given three plates, CD8 naive was given two plates, and CD8 memory was given one plate. To increase sequencing depth and limit assay-specific biases, different laboratories used diverse techniques to prepare libraries and sequence TCR repertoires. The study deeply sequenced blood TCR repertoires of several healthy adults to estimate repertoire size and the extent of clonotype sharing between individuals.

Using the deep immunoSEQ assay, TCR CDR3 regions were amplified from genomic DNA by multiplex PCR. Extracted genomic DNA from each cell subset was distributed evenly across all wells of several immunoSEQ 96-well plates, and each plate was treated as a replicate. For sorted subsets, each replicate PCR was loaded with 200 ng genomic DNA, equivalent to roughly 30,000 T cell genomes. Purified libraries were quantified with a Qubit 3.0 fluorometer, sized on a Bioanalyzer 2100, and re-quantified with the KAPA Library Quantification kit. A separate single-read 150-cycle Illumina NextSeq 550 flow cell was used to sequence each immunoSEQ 96-well plate. In the authors' own workflow: Because the immunoSEQ output included only junctional sequences and no quality scores, the filtering could not be the same as the filtering used for full-length reads. To assign V/J genes and CDR3, sequences were annotated using PyIR, a Python wrapper for IgBLAST v1.9, with IMGT germline references. Reads were removed for weak V/J assignments (E-value above 1e-6), missing CDR3, stop codons, out-of-frame junctions, or ambiguous translated residues. V3J clonotypes were defined as sequences sharing the same inferred V gene, J gene, and CDR3 amino acid sequence. Percentage overlap between repertoires was computed as shared unique clonotypes divided by the size of the smaller repertoire. Three approaches were used to assess repertoire richness: RTK rarefaction, the Chao1 estimator, and Recon v2.1 estimates of unobserved clonotypes. For all TCRbeta clonotypes obtained by the gDNA method from four donors, generation probabilities were computed with OLGA. This is the immuneACCESS table as TCRdb keeps it, with only in-frame sequences that have V and J called. A part of the clones is gone; compared with another copy, unresolved V genes explain less than half, and the rest is unexplained. That table supplies the V and J calls and clone size; D and trimming were determined from the DNA. This sample is represented by approximately 500,000 clones; 90% to 96% of them were singletons. Of the sample, approximately 0.06% is held by the ten largest clones.

Results and caveats for the whole study, not just this receptor: Sampling was restricted to blood, and TCR repertoires in tissues likely differ from the TCR repertoires found in blood. Naive subsets generally had larger estimated clonotype richness than memory subsets. The genetic and exposure-history diversity represented was limited by the small number of donors. Based on pairwise subsampling, the degree of clonotype sharing among donors was expected to be affected by sequencing depth. Rarefaction of sorted-subset datasets indicated incomplete sequencing despite the large sequencing depth. Higher generation probabilities were observed for clonotypes shared by all four sorted-subset donors than for non-shared clonotypes. When a handful of donors were compared, the shared fraction of clonotypes was 5% to 6.5% for naive CD4, approximately 3.3% for naive CD8, 2.3% for memory CD4, and less than 0.45% for memory CD8.

This clonotype was obtained from a woman aged 30 to 39 in good health. The sequenced material came from naive CD4+ T cells sorted from blood. The meaning of the sample's cell subset or site label: CD45RA+ positively selected. The rearranged segments are TRBV6-6 and TRBJ2-7, and 13 junctional nucleotides match TRBD2. DNA sequence: TGTGCCAGCAGTCGGACTAGCGGGAGAAGCGAGCAGTACTTC. Its product reads: CASSRTSGRSEQYF.